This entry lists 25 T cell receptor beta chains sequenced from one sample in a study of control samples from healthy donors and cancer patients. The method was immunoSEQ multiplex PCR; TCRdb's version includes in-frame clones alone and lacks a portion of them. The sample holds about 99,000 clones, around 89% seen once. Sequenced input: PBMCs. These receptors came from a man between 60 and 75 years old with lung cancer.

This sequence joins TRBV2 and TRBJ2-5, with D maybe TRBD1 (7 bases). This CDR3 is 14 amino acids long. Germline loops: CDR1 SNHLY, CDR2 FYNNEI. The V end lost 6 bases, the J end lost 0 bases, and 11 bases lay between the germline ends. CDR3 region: CASREGQYQETQYF. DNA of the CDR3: TGTGCCAGCAGGGAGGGACAGTACCAAGAGACCCAGTACTTC.

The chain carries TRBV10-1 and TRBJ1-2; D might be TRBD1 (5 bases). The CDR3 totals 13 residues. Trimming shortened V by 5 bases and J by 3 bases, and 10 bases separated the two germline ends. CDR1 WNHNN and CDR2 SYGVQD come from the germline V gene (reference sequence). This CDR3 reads CASSPDIYYGYTF. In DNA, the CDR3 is TGCGCCAGCAGTCCGGACATTTACTATGGCTACACCTTC.

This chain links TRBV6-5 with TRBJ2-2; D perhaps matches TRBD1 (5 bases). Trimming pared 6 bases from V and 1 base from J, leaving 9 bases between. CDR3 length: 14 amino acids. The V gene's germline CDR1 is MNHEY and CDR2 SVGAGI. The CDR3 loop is CASSPQVNTGELFF. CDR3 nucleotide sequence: TGTGCCAGCAGCCCACAGGTGAACACCGGGGAGCTGTTTTTT.

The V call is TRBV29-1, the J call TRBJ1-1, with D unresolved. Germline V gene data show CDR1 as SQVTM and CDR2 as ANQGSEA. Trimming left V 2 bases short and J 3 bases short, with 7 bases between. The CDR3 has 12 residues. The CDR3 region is CSVESAYTEAFF. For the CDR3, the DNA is TGCAGCGTTGAATCAGCTTACACTGAAGCTTTCTTT.

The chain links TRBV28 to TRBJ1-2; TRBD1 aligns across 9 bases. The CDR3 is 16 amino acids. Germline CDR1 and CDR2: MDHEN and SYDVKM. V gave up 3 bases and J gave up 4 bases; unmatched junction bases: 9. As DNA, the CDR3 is TGTGCCAGCAGTTTGGACAGGGGAAAGGGGATCTATGGCTACACCTTC. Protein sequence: CASSLDRGKGIYGYTF.

The CDR3 loop is CASSPTGLDTQYF. The CDR3 region has the DNA TGTGCCAGCTCACCGACAGGACTTGATACGCAGTATTTT. The chain combines TRBV18 with TRBJ2-3; D is possibly TRBD1 (6 bases). V was shortened by 3 bases and J by 6 bases, with 10 bases between the two germline ends. Germline CDR1 KGHSH, CDR2 LQKENI. This CDR3 comprises 13 residues.

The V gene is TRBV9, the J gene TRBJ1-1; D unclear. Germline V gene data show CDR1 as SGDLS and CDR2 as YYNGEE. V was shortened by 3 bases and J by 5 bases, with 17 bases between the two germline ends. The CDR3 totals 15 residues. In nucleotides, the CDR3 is TGTGCCAGCAGCGGACACGGACCCCATCGGACTGAAGCTTTCTTT. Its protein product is CASSGHGPHRTEAFF.

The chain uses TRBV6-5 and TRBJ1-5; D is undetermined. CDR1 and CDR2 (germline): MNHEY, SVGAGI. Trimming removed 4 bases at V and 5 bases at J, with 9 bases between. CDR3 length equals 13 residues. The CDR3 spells CASSLRPDQPQHF. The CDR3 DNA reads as TGTGCCAGCAGTTTACGACCCGATCAGCCCCAGCATTTT.

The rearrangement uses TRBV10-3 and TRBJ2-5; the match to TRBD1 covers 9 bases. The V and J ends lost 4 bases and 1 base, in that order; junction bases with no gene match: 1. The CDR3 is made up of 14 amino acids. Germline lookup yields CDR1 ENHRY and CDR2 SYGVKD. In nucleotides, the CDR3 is TGTGCCATCAGTGCGGACAGGGGCCAAGAGACCCAGTACTTC. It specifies CAISADRGQETQYF.

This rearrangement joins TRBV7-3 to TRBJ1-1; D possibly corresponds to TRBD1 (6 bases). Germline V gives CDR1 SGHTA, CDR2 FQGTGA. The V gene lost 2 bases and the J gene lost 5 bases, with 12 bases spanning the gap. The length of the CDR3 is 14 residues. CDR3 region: CASSLQGRGTEAFF. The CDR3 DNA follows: TGTGCCAGCAGCTTACAGGGGCGGGGGACTGAAGCTTTCTTT. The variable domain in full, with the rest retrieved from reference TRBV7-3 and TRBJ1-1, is GAGVSQTPSNKVTEKGKYVELRCDPISGHTALYWYRQSLGQGPEFLIYFQGTGAADDSGLPNDRFFAVRPEGSVSTLKIQRTERGDSAVYLCASSLQGRGTEAFFGQGTRLTVV.

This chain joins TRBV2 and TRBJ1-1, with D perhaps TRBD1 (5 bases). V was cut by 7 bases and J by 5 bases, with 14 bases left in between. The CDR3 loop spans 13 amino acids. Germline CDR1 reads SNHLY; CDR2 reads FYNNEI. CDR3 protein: CASTPRQPTEAFF. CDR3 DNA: TGTGCCAGCACTCCCCGACAGCCAACTGAAGCTTTCTTT.

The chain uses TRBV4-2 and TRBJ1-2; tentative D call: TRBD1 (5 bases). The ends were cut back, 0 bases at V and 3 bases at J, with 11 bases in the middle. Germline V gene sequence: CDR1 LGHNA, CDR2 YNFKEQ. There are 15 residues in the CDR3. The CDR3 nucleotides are TGTGCCAGCAGCCAAGAATGGGGGAGCGACTATGGCTACACCTTC. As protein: CASSQEWGSDYGYTF.

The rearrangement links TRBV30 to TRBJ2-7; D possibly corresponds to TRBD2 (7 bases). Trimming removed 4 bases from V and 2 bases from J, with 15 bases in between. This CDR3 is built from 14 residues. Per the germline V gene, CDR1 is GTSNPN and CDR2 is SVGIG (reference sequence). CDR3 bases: TGTGCCTGGATGGCCGGGGGGCGCACCTACGAGCAGTACTTC. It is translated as CAWMAGGRTYEQYF.

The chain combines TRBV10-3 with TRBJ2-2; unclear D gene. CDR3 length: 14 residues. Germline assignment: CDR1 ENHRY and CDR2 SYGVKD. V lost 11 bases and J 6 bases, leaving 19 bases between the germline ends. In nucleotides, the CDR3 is TGTGCCGTCTCCGGGCCACCCCCCGCCGGGGAGCTGTTTTTT. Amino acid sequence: CAVSGPPPAGELFF.

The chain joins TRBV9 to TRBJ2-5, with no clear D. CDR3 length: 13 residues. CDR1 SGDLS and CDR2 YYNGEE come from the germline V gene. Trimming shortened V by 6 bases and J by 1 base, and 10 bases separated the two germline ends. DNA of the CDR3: TGTGCCAGCAATCATAAGGGCCAAGAGACCCAGTACTTC. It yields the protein CASNHKGQETQYF.

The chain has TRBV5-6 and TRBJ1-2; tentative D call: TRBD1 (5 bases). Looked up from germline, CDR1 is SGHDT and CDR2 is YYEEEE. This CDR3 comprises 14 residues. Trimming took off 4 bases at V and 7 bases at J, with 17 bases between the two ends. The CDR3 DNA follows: TGTGCCAGCAGCCCGGGTAGGGGTGCAGTTGGCTACACCTTC. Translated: CASSPGRGAVGYTF.

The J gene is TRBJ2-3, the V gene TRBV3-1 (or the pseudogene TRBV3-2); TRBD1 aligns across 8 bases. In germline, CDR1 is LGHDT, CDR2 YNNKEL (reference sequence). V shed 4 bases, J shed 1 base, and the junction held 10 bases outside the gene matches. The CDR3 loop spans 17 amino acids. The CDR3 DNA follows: TGTGCCAGCAGCCCCGATTTGACAGGGGTGGGCACAGATACGCAGTATTTT. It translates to CASSPDLTGVGTDTQYF.

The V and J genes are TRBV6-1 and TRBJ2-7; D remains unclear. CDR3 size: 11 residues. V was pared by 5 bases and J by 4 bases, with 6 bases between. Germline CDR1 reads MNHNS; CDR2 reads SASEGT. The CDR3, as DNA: TGTGCCAGCAGTTTTGAATACGAGCAGTACGTC. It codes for CASSFEYEQYV.

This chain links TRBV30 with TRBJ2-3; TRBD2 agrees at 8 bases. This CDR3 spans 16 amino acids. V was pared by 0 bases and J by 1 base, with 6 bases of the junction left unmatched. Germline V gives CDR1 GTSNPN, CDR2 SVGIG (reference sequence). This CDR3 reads CAWSVGSGGRTDTQYF. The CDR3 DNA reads TGTGCCTGGAGTGTTGGAAGCGGGGGCCGCACAGATACGCAGTATTTT.

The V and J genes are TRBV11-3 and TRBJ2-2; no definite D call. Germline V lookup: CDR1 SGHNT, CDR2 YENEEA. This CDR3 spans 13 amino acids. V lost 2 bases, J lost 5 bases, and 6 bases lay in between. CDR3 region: CASSLQYTGELFF. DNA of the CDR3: TGTGCCAGCAGCTTACAGTATACCGGGGAGCTGTTTTTT.

This CDR3 reads CATSREDVV. The CDR3 DNA is TGTGCCACCAGCAGAGAGGACGTCGTC. This chain links TRBV15 with TRBJ2-7; D is ambiguous. CDR1 and CDR2 from the germline V gene are LNHNV and YYDKDF (reference sequence). This CDR3 is built from 9 residues.

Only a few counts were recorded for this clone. CDR3 DNA sequence: TGTGCCAGCAGCCAAGAGAATCGAGAGCAGTACTTC. It is translated as CASSQENREQYF. This chain connects TRBV3-1 (or the pseudogene TRBV3-2) to TRBJ2-7; D is undetermined. V dropped 0 bases and J dropped 7 bases, with 7 bases sitting between them. Germline assignment: CDR1 LGHDT and CDR2 YNNKEL (reference sequence). The CDR3 has 12 residues.

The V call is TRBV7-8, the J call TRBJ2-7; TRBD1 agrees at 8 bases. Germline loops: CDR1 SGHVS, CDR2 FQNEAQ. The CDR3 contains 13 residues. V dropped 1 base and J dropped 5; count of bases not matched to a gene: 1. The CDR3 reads CASSLGQGNEQYV. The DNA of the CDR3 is TGTGCCAGCAGCTTAGGACAGGGGAACGAGCAGTACGTC.

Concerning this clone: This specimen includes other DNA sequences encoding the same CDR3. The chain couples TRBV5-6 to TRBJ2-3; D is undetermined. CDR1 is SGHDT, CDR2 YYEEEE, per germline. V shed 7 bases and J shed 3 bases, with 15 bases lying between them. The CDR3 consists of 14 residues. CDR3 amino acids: CASHPGPVTDTQYF. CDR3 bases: TGTGCCAGCCACCCGGGCCCAGTAACAGATACGCAGTATTTT.

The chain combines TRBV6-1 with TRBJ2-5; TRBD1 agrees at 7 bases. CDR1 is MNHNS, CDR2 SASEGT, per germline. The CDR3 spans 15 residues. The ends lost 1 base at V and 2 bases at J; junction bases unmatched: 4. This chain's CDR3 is CASSEGKTGQETQYF. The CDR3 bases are TGTGCCAGCAGTGAAGGGAAGACAGGGCAAGAGACCCAGTACTTC.